This passage covers 23 T cell receptor beta chains from one sample sequenced in a study of T cells after yellow fever vaccination. MiXCR was run by TCRdb on the 5' RACE reads, yielding one entry per CDR3 protein. The sample lists a few hundred thousand distinct CDR3 sequences; roughly 8.4% were seen once. Source: PBMCs, taken about 41 days after the first yellow fever vaccination. The receptors originated from a young man who received the YFV17D yellow fever vaccine.

This clonotype was seen only a few times. The rearrangement joins TRBV12-3 or TRBV12-4 to TRBJ2-1, with D possibly being TRBD1 (5 bases). V was shortened by 0 bases and J by 5 bases, with 11 bases between the two germline ends. The CDR3 loop spans 15 amino acids. The CDR3 DNA follows: TGTGCCAGCAGTTTAGCAGGGGAAGGGAACAATGAGCAGTTCTTC. Its protein product is CASSLAGEGNNEQFF.

This clonotype was picked up a small number of times. This rearrangement joins TRBV25-1 to TRBJ2-2; possibly TRBD1 for D (8 bases). The CDR3 loop spans 16 amino acids. V lost 2 bases and J 5 bases, leaving 15 bases between the germline ends. Germline CDR1 is MGHDK and CDR2 is SYGVNS. The CDR3 DNA follows: TGTGCCAGCAGTGAAGAACAGGGGGAGGGAACCGGGGAGCTGTTTTTT. Translation gives CASSEEQGEGTGELFF.

J is TRBJ2-1 and V is TRBV7-8; the D gene is possibly TRBD2 (6 bases). V was cut by 7 bases and J by 0 bases, with 16 bases left in between. Per the germline V gene, CDR1 is SGHVS and CDR2 is FQNEAQ. The CDR3 is 16 amino acids. The CDR3 region is CASTHGGLSSYNEQFF. The CDR3 region has the DNA TGTGCCAGCACTCACGGGGGTTTGAGCTCCTACAATGAGCAGTTCTTC.

The sample holds a few counts of this clonotype. This chain links TRBV7-8 with TRBJ1-5, with D perhaps TRBD1 (5 bases). CDR3 length: 17 residues. With 4 bases removed from V and 0 bases from J, the gap between germline ends came to 16 bases. Per the germline V gene, CDR1 is SGHVS and CDR2 is FQNEAQ. CDR3 in amino acids: CASSSRRTGNSNQPQHF. In DNA form, the CDR3 reads TGTGCCAGCAGCTCGAGACGTACAGGCAATAGCAATCAGCCCCAGCATTTT.

This clonotype was seen repeatedly, ten times or more. The CDR3 sequence: CSAVAGLYNEQFF. The DNA of the CDR3 is TGCAGTGCTGTCGCGGGACTATACAATGAGCAGTTCTTC. The chain couples TRBV20-1 to TRBJ2-1; 7 positions agree with TRBD2. V was pared by 5 bases and J by 4 bases, with 5 bases of the junction left unmatched. This CDR3 is 13 amino acids long. Germline-derived CDR1 and CDR2 are DFQATT and SNEGSKA (reference sequence).

This rearrangement joins TRBV20-1 to TRBJ1-4, with no clear D. V was clipped by 0 bases and J by 3 bases, with 14 bases between them. The CDR3 is made up of 16 amino acids. Germline-derived CDR1 and CDR2 are DFQATT and SNEGSKA (reference sequence). CDR3 nucleotide sequence: TGCAGTGCTAGAGATCGGGTTGTTGCGGCTAATGAAAAACTGTTTTTT. Translating gives CSARDRVVAANEKLFF.

In its sample, this clonotype was seen a few times. The chain couples TRBV6-5 to TRBJ2-7; 7 bases map to TRBD1. CDR3 length: 15 residues. The germline V gene has CDR1 MNHEY and CDR2 SVGAGI. The trim removed 0 bases at V and 2 bases at J, leaving 4 bases unmatched. The CDR3 here is CASSYSIQGAYEQYV. The CDR3 DNA follows: TGTGCCAGCAGTTACTCGATCCAGGGGGCCTACGAGCAGTACGTC.

This clonotype was seen a handful of times. The rearrangement links TRBV28 to TRBJ2-7; TRBD2 agrees at 10 bases. CDR1 and CDR2 (germline): MDHEN, SYDVKM. Trimming removed 7 bases from V and 7 bases from J; junction bases left unmatched: 10. This CDR3 is built from 14 residues. CDR3 sequence (DNA): TGTGCCAGCATACGGAGCGGGGGGGCGGGGGAGCAGTACGTC. It yields the protein CASIRSGGAGEQYV.

In its sample, this clonotype was seen many times. CDR3 bases: TGTGCCAGCAGGCCAAGCACAGATACGCAGTATTTT. It codes for CASRPSTDTQYF. The genes are TRBV6-5 and TRBJ2-3, with D unresolved. Germline V gives CDR1 MNHEY, CDR2 SVGAGI. The CDR3 is 12 residues long. V dropped 6 bases and J dropped 0 bases, with 4 bases sitting between them.

This chain links TRBV7-9 with TRBJ2-3; TRBD2 matches at 9 bases. Germline values: CDR1 SEHNR, CDR2 FQNEAQ (reference sequence). The CDR3 length is 15 residues. With V trimmed by 1 base and J by 3 bases, 2 bases remained unmatched. CDR3 DNA sequence: TGTGCCAGCAGCTTAGATCTAGCGGGAACAGATACGCAGTATTTT. Protein sequence: CASSLDLAGTDTQYF.

This clonotype came up a few times. Mismatch with germline at one junction end may stem from a read error. The V call is TRBV11-2, the J call TRBJ2-3; 9 bases fit TRBD2. Germline CDR1 and CDR2: SGHAT and FQNNGV. This CDR3 contains 14 residues. The CDR3 reads CASRSPKGRGGRHF. CDR3 sequence (DNA): TGTGCCAGCAGATCACCAAAGGGGCGGGGGGGCCGACATTTT.

The chain combines TRBV18 with TRBJ1-5; D gene ambiguous. Germline V gene data show CDR1 as KGHSH and CDR2 as LQKENI. V was clipped by 6 bases and J by 0 bases, with 12 bases between them. The CDR3 extends over 15 amino acids. CDR3 in amino acids: CASSSTPPSNQPQHF. CDR3 in DNA: TGTGCCAGCTCGTCGACACCACCTAGCAATCAGCCCCAGCATTTT.

This clonotype was detected only a few times. This chain's CDR3 is CASRDLAFGELFF. In DNA, the CDR3 is TGTGCCAGCAGAGACCTAGCTTTCGGGGAGCTGTTTTTT. The rearrangement joins TRBV6-1 to TRBJ2-2; tentatively, D is TRBD2 (5 bases). Trimming took off 6 bases at V and 7 bases at J, with 12 bases between the two ends. Germline V lookup: CDR1 MNHNS, CDR2 SASEGT. This CDR3 is built from 13 residues.

This clonotype has just a few counts. This chain connects TRBV6-2 or TRBV6-3 to TRBJ1-1; 8 bases agree with TRBD1. V lost 8 bases, J lost 4 bases, and 12 bases stayed unmatched. The CDR3 is 15 amino acids. Germline values: CDR1 MNHEY, CDR2 SVGEGT. CDR3 residues: CASLPPGQGTTEAFF. The CDR3 region has the DNA TGTGCCAGCCTCCCCCCCGGACAGGGCACCACTGAAGCTTTCTTT.

This clonotype was picked up a small number of times. V is TRBV7-2 and J is TRBJ1-5, with D maybe TRBD1 (6 bases). Trimming left V 2 bases short and J 4 bases short, with 18 bases between. The CDR3 runs 17 residues. CDR1 is SGHTA and CDR2 is FQGNSA in the germline V gene. The CDR3 protein is CASSLNPAAGANQPQHF. The CDR3 region has the DNA TGTGCCAGCAGCTTAAACCCCGCGGCAGGGGCGAATCAGCCCCAGCATTTT.

The J gene is TRBJ2-3, the V gene TRBV5-1; 8 bases map to TRBD2. CDR1 and CDR2 (germline): SGHRS, YFSETQ. After removal of 4 bases from V and 6 bases from J, the junction contained 10 bases not matched to a gene. The CDR3 totals 15 residues. CDR3 sequence reads: CASSPRGGGIDTQYF. The CDR3, as DNA: TGCGCCAGCAGCCCCCGTGGCGGGGGGATCGATACGCAGTATTTT.

This clonotype turned up a few times. This chain joins TRBV7-9 and TRBJ2-3; D perhaps matches TRBD2 (5 bases). Between the trimmed V and J ends, which lost 6 bases and 2 bases, there was a span of 15 bases. The CDR3 runs to 15 residues. Germline V gene sequence: CDR1 SEHNR, CDR2 FQNEAQ (reference sequence). In DNA form, the CDR3 reads TGTGCCAGCAGACCCGACTACGAACCCACAGATACGCAGTATTTT. The encoded protein is CASRPDYEPTDTQYF.

This clonotype has only a few counts. The chain recombines TRBV7-2 with TRBJ2-3, with D perhaps being TRBD1 or TRBD2 (5 bases each). The CDR3 runs 16 residues. The V end lost 6 bases, the J end lost 6 bases, and 22 bases lay between the germline ends. Germline V lookup: CDR1 SGHTA, CDR2 FQGNSA. In DNA, the CDR3 is TGTGCCAGCAGGTCTCGCTCTCGCTTGGGGGATGATACGCAGTATTTT. This codes for CASRSRSRLGDDTQYF.

The chain carries TRBV12-3 or TRBV12-4 and TRBJ2-1, with D perhaps matching TRBD2 (7 bases). V lost 8 bases and J 5 bases, leaving 19 bases between the germline ends. The CDR3 loop spans 15 amino acids. This CDR3 is CASLGGGGFNNEQFF. The CDR3 DNA follows: TGTGCCAGCCTAGGAGGGGGGGGCTTTAACAATGAGCAGTTCTTC.

This clonotype was observed many times. The chain joins TRBV3-1 to TRBJ2-4; 8 bases are a match to TRBD1. V shed 1 base, J shed 6 bases, and the junction held 5 bases outside the gene matches. CDR3 length: 15 amino acids. Germline V lookup: CDR1 LGHDT, CDR2 YNNKEL (reference sequence). The CDR3: CASSQGGQGGNIQYF. As DNA, the CDR3 is TGTGCCAGCAGCCAAGGAGGACAGGGCGGAAACATTCAGTACTTC.

A few counts support this clonotype. The chain uses TRBV2 and TRBJ2-3; D is tentatively TRBD1 or TRBD2 (5 bases each). Germline values: CDR1 SNHLY, CDR2 FYNNEI. V lost 8 bases and J lost 0, with 15 bases in between. The CDR3 runs to 15 residues. Here the CDR3 reads CASRGLQTSTDTQYF. The CDR3 coding sequence is TGTGCCAGCCGGGGCCTTCAAACTAGCACAGATACGCAGTATTTT.

The chain links TRBV4-1 to TRBJ1-4; D call uncertain. Germline lookup yields CDR1 MGHRA and CDR2 YSYEKL. The CDR3 has 15 residues. Trimming took 5 bases from V and 8 from J, leaving 18 bases between them. CDR3 loop: CASSFLAIGGEKLFF. The CDR3 DNA follows: TGCGCCAGCAGCTTCCTCGCCATCGGAGGGGAAAAACTGTTTTTT.

The rearrangement links TRBV7-2 to TRBJ2-7; no reliable D call. CDR1 is SGHTA and CDR2 is FQGNSA in the germline V gene. This CDR3 region has 14 residues. With 5 bases removed from V and 1 base from J, the gap between germline ends came to 12 bases. The CDR3 DNA reads TGTGCCAGCAGCCGGCTCGGGTTTTCCTACGAGCAGTACTTC. Translation: CASSRLGFSYEQYF.